A single sample is the source of the 32 T cell receptor beta chains below, sequenced in a study of beta chain features in type 1 diabetes. Of the isolated RNA, all was reverse transcribed, and so the sequenced material was expressed TCRB transcripts. The protocol was immunoSEQ multiplex PCR, while the TCRdb copy is restricted to in-frame clones and leaves out a portion. The table has under 300,000 clones, 27% seen once; the top ten hold roughly 4%. The sample was central memory CD4+ T cells from blood. These receptors were obtained from a young man in good health.

A few counts support this clone. The chain joins TRBV10-3 to TRBJ2-7; unclear D gene. V was pared by 8 bases and J by 6 bases, with 8 bases between. CDR1 is ENHRY, CDR2 SYGVKD, per germline. This CDR3 contains 10 residues. The CDR3 coding sequence is TGTGCCATCGGTGTGGCCGAGCAGTACTTC. Translated: CAIGVAEQYF.

This clone was detected only a few times. This chain connects TRBV2 to TRBJ1-5; D ambiguous. V lost 4 bases and J 1 base, leaving 5 bases between the germline ends. Germline CDR1 and CDR2: SNHLY and FYNNEI. The CDR3 runs to 13 residues. The CDR3 DNA is TGTGCCAGCAGTGGACCGAGCAATCAGCCCCAGCATTTT. Amino acid sequence: CASSGPSNQPQHF.

This clone was counted between two and nine times. The chain recombines TRBV27 with TRBJ2-1; 8 bases map to TRBD2. Trimming removed 4 bases from V and 1 base from J; junction bases left unmatched: 3. Germline CDR1 MNHEY, CDR2 SMNVEV (reference sequence). This CDR3 has 15 amino acids. CDR3 residues: CASSSGLGSYNEQFF. DNA for the CDR3: TGTGCCAGCAGTTCGGGACTAGGGTCCTACAATGAGCAGTTCTTC.

V and J are TRBV27 and TRBJ2-7; 15 nucleotides match TRBD2. Germline V gene data show CDR1 as MNHEY and CDR2 as SMNVEV (reference sequence). The V and J ends lost 5 bases and 3 bases, in that order; junction bases with no gene match: 11. CDR3 length: 18 amino acids. In DNA form, the CDR3 reads TGTGCCAGCAGTCTGAGAATGGGACTAGCGGGAGGAAGCTACGAGCAGTACTTC. Protein: CASSLRMGLAGGSYEQYF.

On this clone: Given a much more abundant clone one base away, this may be a read error. This chain joins TRBV27 and TRBJ2-3; D is perhaps TRBD2 (7 bases). Per the germline V gene, CDR1 is MNHEY and CDR2 is SMNVEV (reference sequence). V lost 7 bases to trimming and J lost 8 bases, with 19 bases between them. This CDR3 has 14 residues. CDR3 sequence (DNA): TGTGCCAGCACCCTGGCGGGGGCCCGGGGTACGCAGTATTTT. Amino acids: CASTLAGARGTQYF.

The chain has TRBV30 and TRBJ2-4, with 12 bases fitting TRBD1. The V and J ends lost 7 bases and 2 bases, in that order; junction bases with no gene match: 6. The V gene's germline CDR1 is GTSNPN and CDR2 SVGIG (reference sequence). The CDR3 is 15 amino acids. The CDR3 here is CALKGTGGTKNIQYF. In DNA form, the CDR3 reads TGTGCCTTAAAGGGGACAGGGGGCACCAAAAACATTCAGTACTTC.

This clone has just a few counts. The chain uses TRBV15 and TRBJ2-7; no definite D call. V was shortened by 2 bases and J by 1 base, with 9 bases between the two germline ends. Germline-derived CDR1 and CDR2 are LNHNV and YYDKDF (reference sequence). The CDR3 runs to 14 residues. CDR3 DNA: TGTGCCACCAGCAGACCCGACGGATCCTACGAGCAGTACTTC. Translated: CATSRPDGSYEQYF.

This clone was observed a few times. The chain couples TRBV29-1 to TRBJ2-7; no clear D. V was shortened by 0 bases and J by 5 bases, with 5 bases between the two germline ends. The CDR3 spans 11 residues. Per the germline V gene, CDR1 is SQVTM and CDR2 is ANQGSEA. The CDR3 here is CSVEDLHEQYF. The DNA of the CDR3 is TGCAGCGTTGAAGATCTTCACGAGCAGTACTTC.

This clone was seen more than once but under ten times. The genes are TRBV11-2 and TRBJ2-1, with 9 bases lining up with TRBD2. Per germline, CDR1 SGHAT and CDR2 FQNNGV. The CDR3 spans 17 residues. With 0 bases clipped from V and 7 bases from J, the junction kept 10 bases outside the gene matches. This chain's CDR3 is CASSLDARAGGGNEQFF. The CDR3 DNA sequence: TGTGCCAGCAGCTTAGATGCGAGAGCGGGGGGAGGAAATGAGCAGTTCTTC. The full variable domain, completed using reference TRBV11-2 and TRBJ2-1, is EAGVAQSPRYKIIEKRQSVAFWCNPISGHATLYWYQQILGQGPKLLIQFQNNGVVDDSQLPKDRFSAERLKGVDSTLKIQPAKLEDSAVYLCASSLDARAGGGNEQFFGPGTRLTVL.

J is TRBJ2-2 and V is TRBV9; maybe TRBD1 (5 bases). Germline values: CDR1 SGDLS, CDR2 YYNGEE. The V and J ends lost 0 bases and 2 bases respectively, with 11 bases between them. This CDR3 has 16 amino acids. CDR3 amino acids: CASSVGTTVNTGELFF. Written as DNA, the CDR3 is TGTGCCAGCAGCGTAGGGACGACAGTTAACACCGGGGAGCTGTTTTTT.

The V gene is TRBV4-3, the J gene TRBJ2-1; 9 bases map to TRBD2. This CDR3 comprises 15 residues. Germline values: CDR1 LGHNA, CDR2 YSLEER. After removal of 0 bases from V and 12 bases from J, the junction contained 9 bases not matched to a gene. The chain's CDR3 is CASSQEGVAGEVQFF. CDR3 in DNA: TGCGCCAGCAGCCAAGAGGGGGTAGCGGGAGAGGTGCAGTTCTTC.

This chain connects TRBV7-2 to TRBJ1-1, with a possible D match to TRBD1 (6 bases). The CDR3 runs to 14 residues. In germline, CDR1 is SGHTA, CDR2 FQGNSA. V was cut by 5 bases and J by 5 bases, with 15 bases left in between. CDR3 in amino acids: CASSPQGQRTEAFF. CDR3 coding DNA: TGTGCCAGCAGCCCCCAAGGACAGCGGACTGAAGCTTTCTTT.

The chain links TRBV30 to TRBJ2-1; D is ambiguous. Germline loops: CDR1 GTSNPN, CDR2 SVGIG (reference sequence). V was shortened by 2 bases and J by 10 bases, with 12 bases between the two germline ends. This CDR3 region has 12 residues. The CDR3 DNA sequence: TGTGCCTGGAGTCTGGTCTTAAGCGAGCAGTTCTTC. It specifies CAWSLVLSEQFF.

The chain joins TRBV9 to TRBJ2-5, with a tentative D call TRBD1 (6 bases). V shed 2 bases and J shed 5 bases, with 19 bases lying between them. CDR3 size: 16 residues. Germline V gives CDR1 SGDLS, CDR2 YYNGEE. CDR3 bases: TGTGCCAGCAGCGTTGGAACAGGGAAGGCTGGGGAGACCCAGTACTTC. Translation gives CASSVGTGKAGETQYF.

There are many counts of this clone. The rearrangement links TRBV5-4 to TRBJ1-1, with D possibly matching TRBD1 (6 bases). Germline CDR1 SGHNT, CDR2 YYREEE (reference sequence). The CDR3 has 15 residues. V gave up 4 bases and J gave up 2 bases, with 15 bases separating them. CDR3 in amino acids: CASSTQQGGNTEAFF. DNA for the CDR3: TGTGCCAGCAGCACTCAACAGGGTGGCAACACTGAAGCTTTCTTT.

This clone occurred many times. The chain couples TRBV27 to TRBJ1-4; D unresolved. The germline gives CDR1 MNHEY, CDR2 SMNVEV (reference sequence). V lost 8 bases, J lost 7 bases, and 20 bases lay in between. The CDR3 is made up of 15 amino acids. Here the CDR3 DNA reads TGTGCCAGCGGCATTACCGGGAGGGAGGGTGAAAAACTGTTTTTT. Translated, it gives CASGITGREGEKLFF.

The table lists this clone with a count of one. The chain employs TRBV15 and TRBJ1-5, with D unclear. Trimming took off 2 bases at V and 6 bases at J, with 5 bases between the two ends. This CDR3 is 12 amino acids long. CDR1 LNHNV and CDR2 YYDKDF come from the germline V gene (reference sequence). The CDR3 sequence: CATSRSSQPQHF. For the CDR3, the DNA is TGTGCCACCAGCAGATCCTCTCAGCCCCAGCATTTT.

This clone has just a few counts. J is TRBJ2-3 and V is TRBV2; 16 nucleotides align to TRBD2. Unmatched junction bases numbered 10, after V lost 6 bases and J lost 1 base. Germline CDR1 reads SNHLY; CDR2 reads FYNNEI. The CDR3 loop spans 19 amino acids. Here the CDR3 DNA reads TGTGCCAGCAGACGCCCGGGACTAGCGGGGGGGCCCGGCACAGATACGCAGTATTTT. Its translation is CASRRPGLAGGPGTDTQYF.

This clone came up a few times. This sequence joins TRBV29-1 and TRBJ1-2, with TRBD1 as a possible D gene (5 bases). The CDR3 length is 12 residues. The germline CDR1 and CDR2 sequences are SQVTM and ANQGSEA. V lost 3 bases and J 3 bases, leaving 8 bases between the germline ends. The CDR3 spells CSVDAGYYGYTF. DNA of the CDR3: TGCAGCGTTGATGCAGGGTACTATGGCTACACCTTC.

A word on this clone: A far more abundant clone sits one base away, making this likely a read error. The chain employs TRBV23-1 and TRBJ2-5; 10 bases are a match to TRBD2. TRBV23-1 is recorded as an ORF, its role being uncertain. V shed 6 bases and J 2 bases; nucleotides not matched to a gene: 6. This CDR3 has 15 amino acids. The CDR3 protein is CASRQLAGKQETQYF. The CDR3 nucleotides are TGCGCCAGCAGGCAACTAGCGGGGAAACAAGAGACCCAGTACTTC.

This clone came up many times. The V call is TRBV4-3, the J call TRBJ2-1; no clear D gene. There are 15 residues in the CDR3. Deletions cut 4 bases from V and 5 bases from J, with 15 bases between. Germline V gene lookup returns CDR1 LGHNA and CDR2 YSLEER. CDR3 in DNA: TGCGCCAGCAGCCGACGATCTGCCCCAGACAATGAGCAGTTCTTC. This encodes CASSRRSAPDNEQFF.

This clone has only a few counts. The chain uses TRBV28 and TRBJ2-1; D gene unclear. There are 12 residues in the CDR3. The germline V and J ends were trimmed by 3 bases and 6 bases, with 6 bases remaining between them. Per the germline V gene, CDR1 is MDHEN and CDR2 is SYDVKM. CDR3 in amino acids: CASSFAINEQFF. The CDR3, as DNA: TGTGCCAGCAGTTTTGCGATCAATGAGCAGTTCTTC.

The rearrangement joins TRBV18 to TRBJ2-7; 9 nucleotides agree with TRBD2. The CDR3 is 15 residues long. Per the germline V gene, CDR1 is KGHSH and CDR2 is LQKENI. V was pared by 0 bases and J by 6 bases, with 6 bases of the junction left unmatched. CDR3 residues: CASSPPTLAGREQYF. Written as DNA, the CDR3 is TGTGCCAGCTCACCACCGACCCTAGCGGGACGCGAGCAGTACTTC. The entire variable domain, with the rest obtained from reference TRBV18 and TRBJ2-7, is as follows: NAGVMQNPRHLVRRRGQEARLRCSPMKGHSHVYWYRQLPEEGLKFMVYLQKENIIDESGMPKERFSAEFPKEGPSILRIQQVVRGDSAAYFCASSPPTLAGREQYFGPGTRLTVT.

In its sample, this clone was seen a few times. The rearrangement uses TRBV10-3 and TRBJ1-1; 8 nucleotides line up with TRBD1. Germline CDR1 reads ENHRY; CDR2 reads SYGVKD. V lost 6 bases, J lost 1 base, and 1 base stayed unmatched. The CDR3 contains 13 residues. CDR3 sequence reads: CAIRGQENTEAFF. The DNA for the CDR3 is TGTGCCATCAGGGGACAGGAGAACACTGAAGCTTTCTTT.

The table lists this clone with a few counts. This chain joins TRBV10-3 and TRBJ2-1; 13 nucleotides agree with TRBD2. Unmatched junction bases numbered 6, after V lost 0 bases and J lost 1 base. The CDR3 has 19 amino acids. Germline V gives CDR1 ENHRY, CDR2 SYGVKD. In DNA, the CDR3 is TGTGCCATCAGTGAGTCCGTAGCGACTAGCGGGAGGTCCTACAATGAGCAGTTCTTC. Translation: CAISESVATSGRSYNEQFF.

J is TRBJ1-1 and V is TRBV5-4, with D possibly TRBD1 on 5 matching bases. V gave up 0 bases and J gave up 6 bases, with 9 bases separating them. Germline lookup yields CDR1 SGHNT and CDR2 YYREEE (reference sequence). There are 13 residues in the CDR3. CDR3 region: CASSLDRSAEAFF. CDR3 bases: TGTGCCAGCAGCTTGGACAGGTCCGCTGAAGCTTTCTTT.

The sample holds a few counts of this clone. The V gene is TRBV5-1, the J gene TRBJ2-7; tentative D call: TRBD2 (6 bases). Germline CDR1 SGHRS, CDR2 YFSETQ. Trimming cost V 2 bases and J 3 bases, with 15 bases left between them. The CDR3 is 15 amino acids. In DNA, the CDR3 is TGCGCCAGCAGCTTTGGGGGGACCGCTGTCTACGAGCAGTACTTC. Translation: CASSFGGTAVYEQYF. Full variable domain (remainder filled in from reference TRBV5-1 and TRBJ2-7): KAGVTQTPRYLIKTRGQQVTLSCSPISGHRSVSWYQQTPGQGLQFLFEYFSETQRNKGNFPGRFSGRQFSNSRSEMNVSTLELGDSALYLCASSFGGTAVYEQYFGPGTRLTVT.

In its sample, this clone was seen many times. A read error may produce the germline difference seen at one junction end. V gene TRBV7-6 combines with J gene TRBJ2-1; 9 bases fit TRBD2. There are 17 residues in the CDR3. The germline gives CDR1 SGHVS, CDR2 FNYEAQ. The CDR3 DNA reads as TGTGCCAGCAGCCTAGCGGGCAATAGCGGGGGTTACAATGAGCAGTTCTTC. Protein: CASSLAGNSGGYNEQFF. The variable domain in full, completed from reference TRBV7-6 and TRBJ2-1, reads GAGVSQSPRYKVTKRGQDVALRCDPISGHVSLYWYRQALGQGPEFLTYFNYEAQQDKSGLPNDRFSAERPEGSISTLTIQRTEQRDSAMYRCASSLAGNSGGYNEQFFGPGTRLTVL.

The chain recombines TRBV13 with TRBJ2-6; D possibly corresponds to TRBD1 (6 bases). Germline CDR1 reads PRHDT; CDR2 reads FYEKMQ (reference sequence). V was trimmed by 5 bases and J by 0 bases, leaving 17 bases between them. The CDR3 consists of 18 residues. CDR3 protein: CASSPPTGMNSGANVLTF. DNA of the CDR3: TGTGCCAGCAGCCCTCCAACAGGGATGAACTCTGGGGCCAACGTCCTGACTTTC.

The chain has TRBV29-1 and TRBJ1-1; D is possibly TRBD1 (5 bases). This CDR3 has 11 residues. The germline CDR1 and CDR2 sequences are SQVTM and ANQGSEA. The ends were cut back, 5 bases at V and 4 bases at J, with 8 bases in the middle. This CDR3 is CSVRRGTEAFF. CDR3 nucleotides: TGCAGCGTTCGTAGGGGCACTGAAGCTTTCTTT. Looking up the rest from reference TRBV29-1 and TRBJ1-1 gives the full variable domain: SAVISQKPSRDICQRGTSLTIQCQVDSQVTMMFWYRQQPGQSLTLIATANQGSEATYESGFVIDKFPISRPNLTFSTLTVSNMSPEDSSIYLCSVRRGTEAFFGQGTRLTVV.

The rearrangement joins TRBV7-6 to TRBJ2-1; 7 bases align to TRBD1. The CDR3 length is 15 residues. Germline V gene lookup returns CDR1 SGHVS and CDR2 FNYEAQ. Trimming cost V 1 base and J 3 bases; bases outside gene matches: 3. This chain's CDR3 is CASSLGDSYYNEQFF. As DNA, the CDR3 is TGTGCCAGCAGCTTAGGGGACAGCTACTACAATGAGCAGTTCTTC.

This clone occurred a few times. The chain has TRBV2 and TRBJ1-5; perhaps TRBD1 as D (5 bases). Per the germline V gene, CDR1 is SNHLY and CDR2 is FYNNEI. Trimming took off 1 base at V and 1 base at J, with 8 bases between the two ends. The CDR3 length is 15 residues. CDR3 loop: CASSEGDGSNQPQHF. The CDR3, as DNA: TGTGCCAGCAGTGAAGGGGACGGGAGCAATCAGCCCCAGCATTTT.